One sample yielded the 19 T cell receptor beta chains listed below, sequenced in a study of cytomegalovirus exposure and HLA in healthy donors. Vbeta (60) and Jbeta (13) primers were used in the PCR. Method: immunoSEQ multiplex PCR; TCRdb's copy keeps in-frame clones and lacks some. The ten top clones account for roughly 2.5%, within a sample of fewer than 150,000 clones. The sequenced sample was PBMCs. All receptors derive from a man in his forties or fifties in good health and CMV-seronegative.

The chain recombines TRBV5-6 with TRBJ2-7; TRBD2 agrees at 8 bases. This CDR3 spans 17 amino acids. The ends lost 1 base at V and 4 bases at J; junction bases unmatched: 13. The germline gives CDR1 SGHDT, CDR2 YYEEEE. Written as DNA, the CDR3 is TGTGCCAGCAGCTTGAGGCGGGGGGCCCTATCTAATTACGAGCAGTACTTC. This encodes CASSLRRGALSNYEQYF.

This chain links TRBV9 with TRBJ1-2; D is unclear. Germline V lookup: CDR1 SGDLS, CDR2 YYNGEE. The CDR3 is made up of 14 amino acids. Trimming left V 2 bases short and J 4 bases short, with 12 bases between. The CDR3 sequence is CASSVASQAYGYTF. CDR3 sequence (DNA): TGTGCCAGCAGCGTTGCAAGTCAGGCCTATGGCTACACCTTC.

The chain carries TRBV4-2 and TRBJ2-5; TRBD1 agrees at 7 bases. The J call may be incorrect, as the DNA end agrees better with TRBJ2-7. In germline, CDR1 is LGHNA, CDR2 YNFKEQ. The CDR3 is 15 amino acids. The CDR3 here is CASSQVDRASYEQYF. CDR3 bases: TGTGCCAGCAGCCAGGTTGACAGGGCCTCCTACGAGCAGTACTTC.

V is TRBV29-1 and J is TRBJ1-2; D call uncertain. The CDR3 spans 12 residues. The germline V gene encodes CDR1 SQVTM and CDR2 ANQGSEA. The V and J ends lost 1 base and 4 bases respectively, with 7 bases between them. CDR3 sequence (DNA): TGCAGCGTTGAAGTGCAGGTCTATGGCTACACCTTC. Translating it yields CSVEVQVYGYTF. The complete variable domain, with remaining parts taken from reference TRBV29-1 and TRBJ1-2, reads SAVISQKPSRDICQRGTSLTIQCQVDSQVTMMFWYRQQPGQSLTLIATANQGSEATYESGFVIDKFPISRPNLTFSTLTVSNMSPEDSSIYLCSVEVQVYGYTFGSGTRLTVV.

The J gene is TRBJ1-6, the V gene TRBV7-8; TRBD1 is a possible D gene (5 bases). From germline, CDR1 is SGHVS and CDR2 FQNEAQ. The CDR3 totals 15 residues. Trimming took 0 bases from V and 8 from J, leaving 11 bases between them. In DNA form, the CDR3 reads TGTGCCAGCAGCTTAGCGCCAGGGATAGATTCACCCCTCCACTTT. This encodes CASSLAPGIDSPLHF. The full variable domain, its missing parts supplied by reference TRBV7-8 and TRBJ1-6, is GAGVSQSPRYKVAKRGQDVALRCDPISGHVSLFWYQQALGQGPEFLTYFQNEAQLDKSGLPSDRFFAERPEGSVSTLKIQRTQQEDSAVYLCASSLAPGIDSPLHFGNGTRLTVT.

The V call is TRBV18, the J call TRBJ2-5; a weak D match, TRBD1 (6 bases). CDR3 length: 15 amino acids. Trimming pared 2 bases from V and 1 base from J, leaving 11 bases between. CDR1 and CDR2 (germline): KGHSH, LQKENI. The chain's CDR3 is CASSPWDTSQETQYF. The CDR3 bases are TGTGCCAGCTCACCATGGGACACAAGCCAAGAGACCCAGTACTTC.

The chain recombines TRBV7-8 with TRBJ1-1; no clear D gene. Germline CDR1 reads SGHVS; CDR2 reads FQNEAQ. The CDR3 length is 14 residues. The V end lost 1 base, the J end lost 2 bases, and 8 bases lay between the germline ends. The CDR3 loop is CASSLGAYNTEAFF. The CDR3 DNA reads as TGTGCCAGCAGCTTAGGTGCCTACAACACTGAAGCTTTCTTT.

The chain carries TRBV10-3 and TRBJ2-1; weak D call: TRBD2 (5 bases). The CDR3 extends over 11 amino acids. Trimming cost V 5 bases and J 15 bases, with 14 bases left between them. Per germline, CDR1 ENHRY and CDR2 SYGVKD. CDR3 region: CAISSGGFPFF. CDR3 DNA sequence: TGTGCCATCAGTTCCGGAGGCTTTCCGTTCTTC.

The chain uses TRBV6-6 and TRBJ2-3; tentatively, D is TRBD2 (7 bases). Germline values: CDR1 MNHNY, CDR2 SVGAGI (reference sequence). The CDR3 is made up of 16 amino acids. Trimming pared 2 bases from V and 3 bases from J, leaving 15 bases between. CDR3 loop: CASSYLGGRRTDTQYF. CDR3 nucleotide sequence: TGTGCCAGCAGTTACCTGGGGGGGCGCCGAACAGATACGCAGTATTTT.

J is TRBJ2-5 and V is TRBV7-9; TRBD1 matches 7 bases. CDR1 is SEHNR and CDR2 is FQNEAQ in the germline V gene (reference sequence). Trimming cost V 6 bases and J 2 bases; bases outside gene matches: 9. This CDR3 is built from 15 residues. The CDR3 DNA reads as TGTGCCAGCAGTCCTTCTTGGGACAGACAAGAGACCCAGTACTTC. Translating gives CASSPSWDRQETQYF.

J is TRBJ1-5 and V is TRBV18, with 8 bases fitting TRBD1. After removal of 3 bases from V and 3 bases from J, the junction contained 7 bases not matched to a gene. The CDR3 is 16 residues long. Germline V CDR1 and CDR2: KGHSH, LQKENI. The CDR3 reads CASSPGGTGTNQPQHF. The CDR3 DNA follows: TGTGCCAGCTCACCTGGGGGGACAGGAACCAATCAGCCCCAGCATTTT.

The V call is TRBV27, the J call TRBJ2-7, with 7 positions matching TRBD1. J lost 3 bases, V lost 8 bases, and 7 bases had no gene match. The CDR3 spans 13 residues. CDR1 and CDR2 (germline): MNHEY, SMNVEV (reference sequence). The CDR3 DNA follows: TGTGCCAGCGGCTCAGGGGGTCACTACGAGCAGTACTTC. It is translated as CASGSGGHYEQYF.

The rearrangement uses TRBV5-1 and TRBJ1-1; tentative D call: TRBD1 (5 bases). The CDR3 spans 14 residues. Germline values: CDR1 SGHRS, CDR2 YFSETQ. Trimming left V 3 bases short and J 0 bases short, with 9 bases between. CDR3 nucleotide sequence: TGCGCCAGCAGCTCTGCAGGGATGAACACTGAAGCTTTCTTT. It encodes CASSSAGMNTEAFF.

The rearrangement links TRBV6-1 to TRBJ2-3; TRBD2 is a possible D gene (7 bases). The V end was cut by 6 bases, the J end by 2 bases, with 12 bases between. The CDR3 is 14 residues long. Germline V gene lookup returns CDR1 MNHNS and CDR2 SASEGT. The CDR3 DNA reads as TGTGCCAGCAGGGCGGGGGCCCTCACAGATACGCAGTATTTT. This codes for CASRAGALTDTQYF.

The rearrangement links TRBV19 to TRBJ1-2, with TRBD1 matching 8 bases. The CDR3 is 14 amino acids. The germline V gene has CDR1 LNHDA and CDR2 SQIVND (reference sequence). The V and J ends lost 7 bases and 7 bases, in that order; junction bases with no gene match: 11. The DNA of the CDR3 is TGTGCCAGTACCCAGGACAGGGTAATCTCTGGCTACACCTTC. It yields the protein CASTQDRVISGYTF. Based on the CDR3 plus reference TRBV19 and TRBJ1-2, the full variable domain is DGGITQSPKYLFRKEGQNVTLSCEQNLNHDAMYWYRQDPGQGLRLIYYSQIVNDFQKGDIAEGYSVSREKKESFPLTVTSAQKNPTAFYLCASTQDRVISGYTFGSGTRLTVV.

This chain connects TRBV4-1 to TRBJ1-5; D is possibly TRBD1 (6 bases). Trimming removed 0 bases at V and 5 bases at J, with 20 bases between. The CDR3 loop spans 18 amino acids. The V gene's germline CDR1 is MGHRA and CDR2 YSYEKL. The CDR3 loop reads CASSQDLQGAPLHQPQHF. DNA for the CDR3: TGCGCCAGCAGCCAAGATCTACAGGGAGCCCCCCTTCATCAGCCCCAGCATTTT.

J is TRBJ2-7 and V is TRBV4-3; 9 bases match TRBD1. Germline trimming cut 3 bases from V and 3 bases from J; bases unmatched to any gene: 3. Germline V gives CDR1 LGHNA, CDR2 YSLEER. The CDR3 spans 14 residues. The CDR3: CASSHRDRDYEQYF. The CDR3 bases are TGCGCCAGCAGCCACCGGGACAGGGACTACGAGCAGTACTTC.

The rearrangement joins TRBV29-1 to TRBJ2-7; 7 positions match TRBD1. Trimming cost V 6 bases and J 4 bases; bases outside gene matches: 6. Germline V gene lookup returns CDR1 SQVTM and CDR2 ANQGSEA. CDR3 length equals 12 residues. The chain's CDR3 is CSVQPGGYEQYF. The CDR3 DNA reads TGCAGCGTGCAGCCAGGGGGTTACGAGCAGTACTTC.

This CDR3 reads CASSFGNGIQPQHF. The CDR3 region has the DNA TGTGCCAGCAGTTTTGGAAACGGGATTCAGCCCCAGCATTTT. The chain couples TRBV28 to TRBJ1-5; D not resolved. The germline gives CDR1 MDHEN, CDR2 SYDVKM. The CDR3 covers 14 residues. V was cut by 3 bases and J by 6 bases, with 12 bases left in between.